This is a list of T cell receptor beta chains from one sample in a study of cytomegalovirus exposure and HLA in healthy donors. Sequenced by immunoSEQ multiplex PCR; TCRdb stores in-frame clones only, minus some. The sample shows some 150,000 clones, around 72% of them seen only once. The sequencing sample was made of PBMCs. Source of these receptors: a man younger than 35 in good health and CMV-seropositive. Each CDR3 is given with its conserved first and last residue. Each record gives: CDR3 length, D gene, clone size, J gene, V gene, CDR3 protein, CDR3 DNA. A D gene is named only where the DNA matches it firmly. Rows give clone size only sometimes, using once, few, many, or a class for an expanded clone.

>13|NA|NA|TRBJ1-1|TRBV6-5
CASSSTVNTEAFF
TGTGCCAGCAGCTCGACAGTGAACACTGAAGCTTTCTTT
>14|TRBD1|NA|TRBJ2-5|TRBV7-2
CASSPNRGPGTQYF
TGTGCCAGCAGCCCTAACAGGGGACCGGGGACCCAGTACTTC
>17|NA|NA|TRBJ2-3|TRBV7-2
CASSLDNLRQYEDTQYF
TGTGCCAGCAGCCTGGATAATTTGAGACAGTATGAGGATACGCAGTATTTT
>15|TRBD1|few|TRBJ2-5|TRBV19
CASSISGQGGATQYF
TGTGCCAGTAGTATAAGCGGACAGGGAGGAGCGACCCAGTACTTC
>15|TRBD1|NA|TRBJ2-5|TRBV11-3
CASSLGDRDQETQYF
TGTGCCAGCAGCTTAGGGGACAGGGACCAAGAGACCCAGTACTTC
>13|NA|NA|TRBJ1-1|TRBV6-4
CASSDGAHTEAFF
TGTGCCAGCAGTGACGGGGCGCACACTGAAGCTTTCTTT
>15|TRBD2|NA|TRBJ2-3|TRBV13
CASSPGGAVADTQYF
TGTGCCAGCAGCCCCGGGGGGGCAGTGGCAGATACGCAGTATTTT
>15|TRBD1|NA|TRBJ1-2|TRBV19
CASIKGTGSYYGYTF
TGTGCCAGTATCAAGGGGACAGGGTCGTACTATGGCTACACCTTC
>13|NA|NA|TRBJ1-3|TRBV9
CASTPQPGNTIYF
TGTGCCAGCACCCCACAGCCTGGAAACACCATATATTTT
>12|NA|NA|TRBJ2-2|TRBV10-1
CASSVDTGELFF
TGCGCCAGCAGTGTAGATACCGGGGAGCTGTTTTTT
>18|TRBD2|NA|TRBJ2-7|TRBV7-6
CASSLLLAGGLTSYEQYF
TGTGCCAGCAGCTTATTACTAGCGGGAGGGCTAACATCCTACGAGCAGTACTTC
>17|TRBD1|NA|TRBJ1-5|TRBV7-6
CASSLSPGQGALQPQHF
TGTGCCAGCAGCTTATCCCCGGGACAGGGGGCATTGCAGCCCCAGCATTTT
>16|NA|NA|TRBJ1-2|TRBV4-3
CASSQDSRLTLFGYTF
TGCGCCAGCAGCCAAGATAGCCGACTCACCCTCTTTGGCTACACCTTC
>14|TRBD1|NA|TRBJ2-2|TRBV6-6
CASQDRGQTGELFF
TGTGCCAGCCAGGACAGGGGGCAAACCGGGGAGCTGTTTTTT
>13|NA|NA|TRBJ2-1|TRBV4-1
CASSQDQKVEQFF
TGCGCCAGCAGCCAAGATCAGAAAGTTGAGCAGTTCTTC
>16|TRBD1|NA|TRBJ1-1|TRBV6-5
CASSYWAGGSNTEAFF
TGTGCCAGCAGTTACTGGGCAGGGGGCAGTAACACTGAAGCTTTCTTT
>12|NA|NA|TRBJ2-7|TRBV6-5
CASSSGTYEQYF
TGTGCCAGCAGTTCGGGGACCTACGAGCAGTACTTC
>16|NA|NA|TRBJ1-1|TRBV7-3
CASSLTGVSRGTEAFF
TGTGCCAGCAGCTTAACGGGAGTGTCCCGGGGGACTGAAGCTTTCTTT
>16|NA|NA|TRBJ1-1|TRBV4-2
CASSQVGQLVDSEAFF
TGTGCCAGCAGCCAAGTAGGGCAGTTGGTGGACTCTGAAGCTTTCTTT
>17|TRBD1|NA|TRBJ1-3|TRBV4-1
CASSQEGGTGFTNTIYF
TGCGCCAGCAGCCAAGAGGGCGGGACAGGGTTTACCAACACCATATATTTT
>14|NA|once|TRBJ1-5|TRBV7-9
CASSQDRADQPQHF
TGTGCCAGCAGCCAAGACAGAGCAGATCAGCCCCAGCATTTT
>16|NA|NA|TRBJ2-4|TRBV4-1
CASSQADRIAKNIQYF
TGCGCCAGCAGCCAAGCCGACAGAATAGCCAAAAACATTCAGTACTTC
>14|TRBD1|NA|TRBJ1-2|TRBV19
CASSRAGGRDGYTF
TGTGCCAGTAGTCGGGCAGGGGGCAGGGATGGCTACACCTTC
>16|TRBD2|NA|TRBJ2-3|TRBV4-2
CASSLRAGGPPDTQYF
TGTGCCAGCAGCCTACGGGCGGGGGGGCCCCCAGATACGCAGTATTTT
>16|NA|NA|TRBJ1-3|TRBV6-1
CASSEYEGSSGNTIYF
TGTGCCAGCAGTGAATATGAGGGAAGCTCTGGAAACACCATATATTTT
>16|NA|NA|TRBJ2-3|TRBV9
CASSPRRTGFTDTQYF
TGTGCCAGCAGCCCACGGAGGACTGGATTTACAGATACGCAGTATTTT